The clone carrying this T cell receptor beta chain was observed a few times. Antigen specificity is unknown. TCR beta CDR3 regions were amplified from RNA transcripts. In the first-round RT-PCR of the TCR CDR3, the HTBI primer set was used. TCRdb reprocessed the multiplex PCR reads via MiXCR and lists one record per CDR3 protein. The table shows roughly 380,000 distinct CDR3 sequences, with roughly 15% occurring only once. These data come from a study of T cells in Graves' hyperthyroidism and ophthalmopathy. Notes on the study in general: Most thyroid clonotypes with frequency above 0.001 were detected in blood.

The trim removed 3 bases at V and 2 bases at J, leaving 5 bases unmatched. Germline assignment: CDR1 LNHDA and CDR2 SQIVND (reference sequence). The CDR3 totals 16 residues. Hyperthyroidism of Graves' type that showed no ophthalmopathy progression within 18 months was stable. Hyperthyroidism was newly diagnosed in patients aged 18 to 65 (duration under 2 months). Pregnant or lactating patients were excluded, as were those with uncontrolled infection or other autoimmune disease. This clonotype was sampled from a woman aged 18-29 years with Graves' hyperthyroidism. The sample taken for sequencing was blood. V and J are TRBV19 and TRBJ2-3; TRBD1 matches at 10 bases. This CDR3 reads CASSIWTGGFTDTQYF. The CDR3, as DNA: TGTGCCAGTAGTATTTGGACAGGGGGGTTCACAGATACGCAGTATTTT.